The 32 T cell receptor beta chains below all came from one sample that was sequenced in a study of cytomegalovirus exposure and HLA in healthy donors. PCR primers comprised 60 Vbeta and 13 Jbeta primers. Repertoires were generated with immunoSEQ multiplex PCR, while TCRdb's copy carries only in-frame clones and drops some. The table shows under 200,000 clones, with more than 80% occurring only once. The specimen was PBMCs. These receptor sequences come from a woman younger than 35 in good health and CMV-seronegative.

There are a few counts of this clone. This chain links TRBV7-2 with TRBJ2-5, with D unclear. Germline V gene lookup returns CDR1 SGHTA and CDR2 FQGNSA. Deletions cut 2 bases from V and 1 base from J, with 5 bases between. The CDR3 is 13 amino acids. CDR3 sequence (DNA): TGTGCCAGCAGCTTACTGGCCCAAGAGACCCAGTACTTC. Translating it yields CASSLLAQETQYF.

V is TRBV6-4 and J is TRBJ2-2, with TRBD2 matching 7 bases. The CDR3 covers 15 residues. V was clipped by 4 bases and J by 4 bases; unmatched bases: 6. Germline V lookup: CDR1 MRHNA, CDR2 SNTAGT. The CDR3 spells CASSGLAPGTGELFF. The CDR3 nucleotides read TGTGCCAGCAGTGGACTAGCCCCGGGCACCGGGGAGCTGTTTTTT.

The V gene is TRBV10-1, the J gene TRBJ2-3; TRBD1 matches at 12 bases. The CDR3 length is 16 residues. The junction had 3 bases not matched to a gene; V was cut back by 2 bases and J by 3 bases. Germline V gives CDR1 WNHNN, CDR2 SYGVQD (reference sequence). The CDR3 coding sequence is TGCGCCAGCAGTGAGGGGACAGGGGGCTGGACAGATACGCAGTATTTT. It encodes CASSEGTGGWTDTQYF.

The chain has TRBV27 and TRBJ2-5, with D possibly matching TRBD2 (6 bases). This CDR3 is built from 14 residues. Deletions cut 5 bases from V and 5 bases from J, with 15 bases between. In germline, CDR1 is MNHEY, CDR2 SMNVEV (reference sequence). CDR3 protein: CASSRRGGYETQYF. As DNA, the CDR3 is TGTGCCAGCAGTCGGCGGGGAGGATATGAGACCCAGTACTTC.

This rearrangement joins TRBV18 to TRBJ2-6; a possible D gene is TRBD1 (6 bases). Germline CDR1 KGHSH, CDR2 LQKENI. This CDR3 contains 18 residues. V was clipped by 1 base and J by 0 bases, with 13 bases between them. The DNA of the CDR3 is TGTGCCAGCTCACCACGAGACAGGCTCCTCTCTGGGGCCAACGTCCTGACTTTC. This sequence encodes CASSPRDRLLSGANVLTF.

The V gene is TRBV28, the J gene TRBJ2-1, with a possible D match to TRBD2 (6 bases). The CDR3 is made up of 14 amino acids. Trimming took 3 bases from V and 8 from J, leaving 14 bases between them. From germline, CDR1 is MDHEN and CDR2 SYDVKM. CDR3 coding DNA: TGTGCCAGCAGTTTGGACCGGGGGATCGATGAGCAGTTCTTC. Translating gives CASSLDRGIDEQFF.

The table lists this clone with a few counts. The CDR3 region has the DNA TGTGCCAGCAGTAAAGGGGTGGGGAGCTCCTACAATGAGCAGTTCTTC. Translating it yields CASSKGVGSSYNEQFF. V and J are TRBV6-1 and TRBJ2-1; D is perhaps TRBD1 or TRBD2 (5 bases each). This CDR3 comprises 16 residues. Germline CDR1 MNHNS, CDR2 SASEGT. The V gene lost 5 bases and the J gene lost 0 bases, with 14 bases spanning the gap.

CDR3 nucleotide sequence: TGTGCCAGTAATGGGGGCCCGACTGGAAACACCATATATTTT. It is translated as CASNGGPTGNTIYF. The chain links TRBV19 to TRBJ1-3; a possible D gene is TRBD1 (6 bases). The V end lost 7 bases, the J end lost 2 bases, and 12 bases lay between the germline ends. The CDR3 is made up of 14 amino acids. CDR1 is LNHDA and CDR2 is SQIVND in the germline V gene (reference sequence).

Here the CDR3 reads CASSLPGASGTDTQYF. CDR3 DNA sequence: TGCGCCAGCAGCCTCCCAGGGGCTAGCGGAACAGATACGCAGTATTTT. The chain recombines TRBV4-1 with TRBJ2-3, with a tentative D call TRBD2 (7 bases). CDR1 is MGHRA, CDR2 YSYEKL, per germline. Trimming took 4 bases from V and 3 from J, leaving 17 bases between them. The CDR3 runs 16 residues.

The table lists this clone with a count of one. This sequence joins TRBV5-1 and TRBJ2-5, with 12 bases aligning to TRBD2. The CDR3 runs 17 residues. Germline V gives CDR1 SGHRS, CDR2 YFSETQ. Germline trimming cut 0 bases from V and 5 bases from J; bases unmatched to any gene: 8. CDR3 in DNA: TGCGCCAGCAGCTTGGCGCTAGCGGGGGGGCCGGGGGAGACCCAGTACTTC. Amino acids: CASSLALAGGPGETQYF.

The V and J genes are TRBV7-9 and TRBJ1-1; 11 nucleotides agree with TRBD1. The CDR3 has 15 amino acids. Germline CDR1 is SEHNR and CDR2 is FQNEAQ (reference sequence). V shed 0 bases, J shed 10 bases, and the junction held 7 bases outside the gene matches. CDR3 sequence reads: CASSLATPGQGGAFF. CDR3 in DNA: TGTGCCAGCAGCTTAGCTACCCCGGGACAGGGGGGAGCTTTCTTT.

J is TRBJ2-1 and V is TRBV6-1; 12 bases agree with TRBD2. The CDR3 length is 13 residues. CDR1 and CDR2 from the germline V gene are MNHNS and SASEGT. The V segment lost 7 bases and the J segment 10 bases; nucleotides outside the gene matches: 5. CDR3 in amino acids: CASTEGLAGEQFF. In DNA, the CDR3 is TGTGCCAGCACCGAAGGACTAGCGGGGGAGCAGTTCTTC.

This chain uses TRBV28 with TRBJ1-5, with a weak D call TRBD1 (6 bases). The CDR3 contains 17 residues. The V and J ends lost 4 bases and 3 bases respectively, with 19 bases between them. Germline CDR1 is MDHEN and CDR2 is SYDVKM. The CDR3 nucleotides are TGTGCCAGCAGTTCCTTCAACTCGACAGGCCTCAATCAGCCCCAGCATTTT. Protein: CASSSFNSTGLNQPQHF. The whole variable domain, filled in from reference TRBV28 and TRBJ1-5, reads DVKVTQSSRYLVKRTGEKVFLECVQDMDHENMFWYRQDPGLGLRLIYFSYDVKMKEKGDIPEGYSVSREKKERFSLILESASTNQTSMYLCASSSFNSTGLNQPQHFGDGTRLSIL.

The chain employs TRBV27 and TRBJ2-5; D perhaps matches TRBD1 (6 bases). The end of the DNA aligns better with TRBJ2-7, so the J call may be wrong. Germline V gives CDR1 MNHEY, CDR2 SMNVEV (reference sequence). The length of the CDR3 is 14 residues. The CDR3 nucleotides read TGTGCCAGCAGTCCCAGGGCCAGGGGCTACGAGCAGTACTTC. It specifies CASSPRARGYEQYF.

This clone occurred once. This chain links TRBV7-3 with TRBJ2-5; D perhaps matches TRBD2 (6 bases). The germline V gene has CDR1 SGHTA and CDR2 FQGTGA. The CDR3 has 15 amino acids. The V end was cut by 4 bases, the J end by 4 bases, with 16 bases between. The CDR3 DNA reads TGTGCCAGCAGCTCCCGAGGTAGGGAGGCAGAGACCCAGTACTTC. The encoded protein is CASSSRGREAETQYF.

The genes are TRBV4-1 and TRBJ1-4, with D perhaps TRBD1 (6 bases). Germline CDR1 and CDR2: MGHRA and YSYEKL. This CDR3 is 16 amino acids long. Trimming pared 3 bases from V and 5 bases from J, leaving 16 bases between. CDR3 protein: CASSHRQARSNEKLFF. The CDR3 DNA follows: TGCGCCAGCAGCCACAGACAGGCTAGGTCAAATGAAAAACTGTTTTTT.

The sample holds a few counts of this clone. This chain joins TRBV28 and TRBJ1-1, with 8 bases that match TRBD1. The germline V gene encodes CDR1 MDHEN and CDR2 SYDVKM. The CDR3 has 15 residues. V trimming: 9 bases; J trimming: 5 bases; junction bases outside the gene matches: 14. CDR3 bases: TGTGCCAGTGACCCGGGACAGGCAAGTGGGACTGAAGCTTTCTTT. Translating it yields CASDPGQASGTEAFF.

The chain has TRBV9 and TRBJ1-6, with 7 bases aligning to TRBD1. The CDR3 is made up of 14 amino acids. Losses at the gene ends were 3 bases for V and 9 bases for J; bases not matched to a gene: 6. CDR1 is SGDLS and CDR2 is YYNGEE in the germline V gene. CDR3: CASSARDSASPLHF. The CDR3, as DNA: TGTGCCAGCAGCGCCCGGGACAGTGCTTCACCCCTCCACTTT.

This chain uses TRBV30 with TRBJ2-5; D remains ambiguous. This CDR3 has 18 amino acids. Germline values: CDR1 GTSNPN, CDR2 SVGIG (reference sequence). With 0 bases removed from V and 2 bases from J, the gap between germline ends came to 22 bases. As DNA, the CDR3 is TGTGCCTGGAGTGTACAGTATCCAGGCCCCTACATACAAGAGACCCAGTACTTC. It specifies CAWSVQYPGPYIQETQYF.

V is TRBV5-5 and J is TRBJ1-1; TRBD1 might be the D (6 bases). Looked up from germline, CDR1 is SGHKS and CDR2 is YYEKEE (reference sequence). Trimming cost V 4 bases and J 3 bases, with 19 bases left between them. This CDR3 is built from 16 residues. CDR3 residues: CASSPEGGQLYTEAFF. The CDR3 DNA follows: TGTGCCAGCAGCCCTGAGGGGGGGCAACTGTACACTGAAGCTTTCTTT.

The chain employs TRBV11-1 and TRBJ2-1, with 13 bases that match TRBD2. CDR1 and CDR2 from the germline V gene are SGHAT and FQDESV (reference sequence). CDR3 size: 15 residues. The trim removed 5 bases at V and 7 bases at J, leaving 5 bases unmatched. CDR3 DNA sequence: TGTGCCAGCAGCCCCTGGACTAGCGGGAGTAATGAGCAGTTCTTC. It codes for CASSPWTSGSNEQFF.

The rearrangement joins TRBV10-3 to TRBJ1-3; D ambiguous. The CDR3 runs 12 residues. Trimming took off 10 bases at V and 0 bases at J, with 7 bases between the two ends. Per germline, CDR1 ENHRY and CDR2 SYGVKD. The CDR3: CATRDSGNTIYF. The DNA of the CDR3 is TGTGCCACCCGGGACTCTGGAAACACCATATATTTT.

The genes are TRBV9 and TRBJ1-2; maybe TRBD1 (6 bases). CDR1 and CDR2 from the germline V gene are SGDLS and YYNGEE. The V end lost 4 bases, the J end lost 4 bases, and 17 bases lay between the germline ends. The CDR3 is 15 amino acids. The CDR3 region has the DNA TGTGCCAGCAGCCCTACAGGTCAACAGGGCTATGGCTACACCTTC. Translated: CASSPTGQQGYGYTF.

The chain links TRBV9 to TRBJ1-2, with TRBD1 identical over 9 bases. CDR1 is SGDLS, CDR2 YYNGEE, per germline. J was trimmed by 8 bases and V by 3 bases; bases with no gene match: 11. The CDR3 consists of 15 residues. The CDR3 region has the DNA TGTGCCAGCAGCGAACCCGGGACAGGGCTGGAAGGCTACACCTTC. Translated: CASSEPGTGLEGYTF.

The rearrangement links TRBV2 to TRBJ1-3; D is unclear. Trimming removed 8 bases at V and 0 bases at J, with 14 bases between. The CDR3 runs to 15 residues. Germline V CDR1 and CDR2: SNHLY, FYNNEI. This chain's CDR3 is CASRREAFSGNTIYF. In nucleotides, the CDR3 is TGTGCCAGCCGCCGAGAGGCATTCTCTGGAAACACCATATATTTT.

The DNA of the CDR3 is TGCAGCGTTGCGTCTGGACAGGAGGTCACCGGGGAGCTGTTTTTT. As protein: CSVASGQEVTGELFF. The V call is TRBV29-1, the J call TRBJ2-2, with 7 nucleotides matching TRBD1. This CDR3 contains 15 residues. The germline V gene has CDR1 SQVTM and CDR2 ANQGSEA. V lost 4 bases, J lost 4 bases, and 9 bases stayed unmatched.

About this clone itself: The junction departs from the called germline gene at one end, perhaps through a read error. The V and J genes are TRBV6-1 and TRBJ1-5, with 9 positions matching TRBD1. Looked up from germline, CDR1 is MNHNS and CDR2 is SASEGT. The CDR3 runs 15 residues. CDR3 coding DNA: TGTGCCAGCAGTGCCGGGACAGGGCTGTATCAACCCCAGCATTTT. It codes for CASSAGTGLYQPQHF.

This chain connects TRBV5-1 to TRBJ1-3; possible D gene TRBD1, 5 bases. Germline V lookup: CDR1 SGHRS, CDR2 YFSETQ. V lost 2 bases and J lost 3, with 9 bases in between. The CDR3 is 14 amino acids. As DNA, the CDR3 is TGCGCCAGCAGCTTTTTAGGGGATGGAAACACCATATATTTT. Its protein product is CASSFLGDGNTIYF.

A remark on this clone: The sample contains more than one DNA sequence encoding this CDR3. The chain recombines TRBV2 with TRBJ2-2; 8 bases are a match to TRBD2. The J segment lost 5 bases and the V segment lost 4 bases, leaving 6 bases of the junction unmatched. The CDR3 contains 15 residues. Germline V gene lookup returns CDR1 SNHLY and CDR2 FYNNEI. As DNA, the CDR3 is TGTGCCAGCAGTGTAAGCGGGGGCGGAACCGGGGAGCTGTTTTTT. Its translation is CASSVSGGGTGELFF. Combining the CDR3 with reference TRBV2 and TRBJ2-2 gives the whole variable domain EPEVTQTPSHQVTQMGQEVILRCVPISNHLYFYWYRQILGQKVEFLVSFYNNEISEKSEIFDDQFSVERPDGSNFTLKIRSTKLEDSAMYFCASSVSGGGTGELFFGEGSRLTVL.

This clone came up once. The chain joins TRBV6-1 to TRBJ1-5; the match to TRBD1 covers 7 bases. CDR3 length equals 14 residues. J lost 3 bases, V lost 6 bases, and 5 bases had no gene match. Germline lookup yields CDR1 MNHNS and CDR2 SASEGT. The CDR3 region is CASREGQINQPQHF. The CDR3, as DNA: TGTGCCAGCAGGGAGGGACAGATCAATCAGCCCCAGCATTTT.

This clone was seen more than once but under ten times. The chain employs TRBV14 and TRBJ2-7; D ambiguous. The CDR3 spans 14 residues. Germline CDR1 is SGHDN and CDR2 is FVKESK. V lost 3 bases and J 5 bases, leaving 14 bases between the germline ends. In DNA form, the CDR3 reads TGTGCCAGCAGCCACCTAGGTCTTGAGAACGAGCAGTACTTC. Amino acid sequence: CASSHLGLENEQYF.

This clone was observed a handful of times. The J gene is TRBJ1-2, the V gene TRBV19; D is ambiguous. Trimming took off 8 bases at V and 6 bases at J, with 10 bases between the two ends. CDR3 size: 11 residues. CDR1 and CDR2 from the germline V gene are LNHDA and SQIVND (reference sequence). The DNA of the CDR3 is TGTGCCAGTCGAATCGGGGATGGCTACACCTTC. Its protein is CASRIGDGYTF.